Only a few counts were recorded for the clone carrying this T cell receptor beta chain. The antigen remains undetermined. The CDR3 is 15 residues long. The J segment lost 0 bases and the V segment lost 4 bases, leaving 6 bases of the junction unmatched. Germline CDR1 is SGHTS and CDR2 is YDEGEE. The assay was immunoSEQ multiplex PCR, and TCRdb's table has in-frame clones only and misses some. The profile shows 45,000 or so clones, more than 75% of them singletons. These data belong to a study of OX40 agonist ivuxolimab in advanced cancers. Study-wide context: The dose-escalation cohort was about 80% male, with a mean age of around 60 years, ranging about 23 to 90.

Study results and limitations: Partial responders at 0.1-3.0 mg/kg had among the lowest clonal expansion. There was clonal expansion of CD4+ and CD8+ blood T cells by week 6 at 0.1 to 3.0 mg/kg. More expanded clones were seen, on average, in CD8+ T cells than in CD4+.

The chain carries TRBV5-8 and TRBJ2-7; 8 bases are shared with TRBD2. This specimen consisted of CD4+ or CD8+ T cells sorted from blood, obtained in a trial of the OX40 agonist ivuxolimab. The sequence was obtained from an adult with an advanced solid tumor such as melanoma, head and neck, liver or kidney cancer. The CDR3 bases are TGTGCCAGCAGCGTTAGCGGGGAAAGCTCCTACGAGCAGTACTTC. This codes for CASSVSGESSYEQYF.